A single sample gave rise to the 22 T cell receptor beta chains below, sequenced in a study of T cells after yellow fever vaccination. Via MiXCR, TCRdb re-called the 5' RACE reads, giving one row per CDR3 protein. The profile shows 300,000 or so distinct CDR3 sequences, approximately 12% of them singletons. Sequencing used CD4+ T cells sorted from PBMCs, obtained 45 days after the yellow fever booster vaccination. These TCRs come from a man under 40 who received the YFV17D yellow fever vaccine.

This clonotype was counted between two and nine times. J is TRBJ2-3 and V is TRBV5-1; D gene uncertain. Germline V CDR1 and CDR2: SGHRS, YFSETQ. The CDR3 has 12 amino acids. Trimming cost V 4 bases and J 2 bases, with 5 bases left between them. The CDR3 spells CASSPFTDTQYF. CDR3 coding DNA: TGCGCCAGCAGCCCCTTCACAGATACGCAGTATTTT.

Turning to this clonotype: The junction and the germline gene differ at one end; a read error may be behind it. The V and J genes are TRBV12-3 or TRBV12-4 and TRBJ1-1; D is unresolved. The CDR3 has 12 residues. The CDR3 region has the DNA TGTGCCAGCAGTTTTGGGCAGTTCGATCCGAACTTT. Its protein product is CASSFGQFDPNF.

This clonotype was counted a few times. The rearrangement joins TRBV14 to TRBJ2-1, with no clear D. From germline, CDR1 is SGHDN and CDR2 FVKESK. Trimming took 2 bases from V and 4 from J, leaving 6 bases between them. This CDR3 contains 13 residues. CDR3 in amino acids: CASSQNSYNEQFF. CDR3 DNA: TGTGCCAGCAGCCAAAACAGTTACAATGAGCAGTTCTTC.

V gene TRBV6-2 or TRBV6-3 combines with J gene TRBJ2-3; no reliable D call. This CDR3 spans 12 amino acids. Germline values: CDR1 MNHEY, CDR2 SVGEGT. V lost 4 bases and J 5 bases, leaving 7 bases between the germline ends. The CDR3 spells CASSSKRDTQYF. The DNA of the CDR3 is TGTGCCAGCAGTTCCAAGAGAGATACGCAGTATTTT.

In this sample, this clonotype turned up a few times. The chain couples TRBV15 to TRBJ2-3; the match to TRBD1 covers 8 bases. The CDR3 runs to 17 residues. V was clipped by 1 base and J by 3 bases; unmatched bases: 9. Germline CDR1 reads LNHNV; CDR2 reads YYDKDF (reference sequence). This CDR3 reads CATSRGAGGPRTDTQYF. The CDR3 DNA reads as TGTGCCACCAGCAGAGGAGCAGGGGGCCCGAGGACAGATACGCAGTATTTT.

The chain carries TRBV20-1 and TRBJ1-5; no reliable D call. The CDR3 runs to 18 residues. Trimming pared 0 bases from V and 0 bases from J, leaving 18 bases between. CDR1 and CDR2 from the germline V gene are DFQATT and SNEGSKA (reference sequence). The CDR3 sequence: CSARDIARGLYSNQPQHF. Written as DNA, the CDR3 is TGCAGTGCTAGAGATATCGCCCGTGGGCTGTATAGCAATCAGCCCCAGCATTTT.

This clonotype was seen a few times. The chain couples TRBV30 to TRBJ2-4; 8 nucleotides match TRBD1. V shed 4 bases, J shed 6 bases, and the junction held 5 bases outside the gene matches. The length of the CDR3 is 13 residues. The germline gives CDR1 GTSNPN, CDR2 SVGIG (reference sequence). This chain's CDR3 is CAWTQGAVNIQYF. CDR3 coding DNA: TGTGCCTGGACGCAGGGGGCTGTAAACATTCAGTACTTC.

This clonotype showed up just a few times. The rearrangement joins TRBV5-1 to TRBJ2-2, with TRBD1 matching 11 bases. Per germline, CDR1 SGHRS and CDR2 YFSETQ. Germline trimming cut 1 base from V and 4 bases from J; bases unmatched to any gene: 9. The CDR3 extends over 18 amino acids. Here the CDR3 reads CASSLHAGQGAGTGELFF. DNA of the CDR3: TGCGCCAGCAGCTTGCATGCCGGACAGGGGGCTGGCACCGGGGAGCTGTTTTTT.

V usage is TRBV27 and J usage is TRBJ1-1; D gene uncertain. V lost 0 bases to trimming and J lost 0 bases, with 2 bases between them. The germline V gene has CDR1 MNHEY and CDR2 SMNVEV (reference sequence). The length of the CDR3 is 13 residues. The CDR3 nucleotides read TGTGCCAGCAGTTTATCCTTGAACACTGAAGCTTTCTTT. Amino acid sequence: CASSLSLNTEAFF.

V is TRBV20-1 and J is TRBJ2-7; D remains unclear. V shed 4 bases and J shed 2 bases, with 18 bases lying between them. Per germline, CDR1 DFQATT and CDR2 SNEGSKA (reference sequence). The CDR3 is made up of 15 amino acids. The CDR3 sequence: CSATYGGFPTYEQYF. As DNA, the CDR3 is TGCAGTGCTACGTATGGTGGCTTTCCAACCTACGAGCAGTACTTC.

This clonotype turned up a few times. This chain joins TRBV5-1 and TRBJ2-1; D possibly matches TRBD1 or TRBD2 (6 bases each). The V gene lost 4 bases and the J gene lost 9 bases, with 14 bases spanning the gap. Germline V gene sequence: CDR1 SGHRS, CDR2 YFSETQ. There are 13 residues in the CDR3. In DNA form, the CDR3 reads TGCGCCAGCAGCGAATCACAGGGAGGTGAGCAGTTCTTC. This sequence encodes CASSESQGGEQFF.

CDR3 sequence reads: CSASRLAGEKETQYF. The CDR3 DNA sequence: TGCAGTGCTAGTAGACTAGCGGGAGAAAAGGAGACCCAGTACTTC. The chain links TRBV20-1 to TRBJ2-5, with 12 bases matching TRBD2. Germline assignment: CDR1 DFQATT and CDR2 SNEGSKA (reference sequence). The CDR3 length is 15 residues. V lost 3 bases and J lost 5; bases outside the gene matches: 7.

This clonotype was seen more than once but under ten times. V gene TRBV27 combines with J gene TRBJ1-6; D is uncertain. The CDR3 spans 14 residues. Germline V CDR1 and CDR2: MNHEY, SMNVEV (reference sequence). Trimming pared 2 bases from V and 5 bases from J, leaving 7 bases between. CDR3 in amino acids: CASSLKQHNSPLHF. In nucleotides, the CDR3 is TGTGCCAGCAGTTTAAAGCAGCATAATTCACCCCTCCACTTT.

This sequence joins TRBV28 and TRBJ2-2, with D tentatively TRBD2 (5 bases). Germline assignment: CDR1 MDHEN and CDR2 SYDVKM. The CDR3 loop spans 14 amino acids. Between the trimmed V and J ends, which lost 7 bases and 1 base, there was a span of 10 bases. The CDR3, as DNA: TGTGCCAGCATTGAGGGAATGAACACCGGGGAGCTGTTTTTT. Its protein is CASIEGMNTGELFF.

This clonotype was counted between two and nine times. The chain employs TRBV4-2 and TRBJ2-7; TRBD2 matches 8 bases. The germline CDR1 and CDR2 sequences are LGHNA and YNFKEQ. CDR3 length equals 18 residues. The V segment lost 0 bases and the J segment 3 bases; nucleotides outside the gene matches: 13. CDR3 bases: TGTGCCAGCAGCCAAGATCCCCTTAGCGGGATGCAATTCTACGAGCAGTACTTC. This gives the protein CASSQDPLSGMQFYEQYF.

The chain joins TRBV29-1 to TRBJ2-5; 7 nucleotides agree with TRBD1. Germline V gene data show CDR1 as SQVTM and CDR2 as ANQGSEA. Trimming took 8 bases from V and 3 from J; bases not matched to a gene: 9. The CDR3 is made up of 13 amino acids. CDR3 sequence: CSKKGAGEETQYF. CDR3 DNA: TGCAGCAAAAAGGGGGCAGGTGAAGAGACCCAGTACTTC.

This chain links TRBV18 with TRBJ2-5; D is unresolved. The CDR3 is 13 amino acids. In germline, CDR1 is KGHSH, CDR2 LQKENI. The V end lost 3 bases, the J end lost 1 base, and 6 bases lay between the germline ends. The CDR3 is CASSPTTQETQYF. The CDR3 DNA is TGTGCCAGCTCACCCACTACCCAAGAGACCCAGTACTTC.

This clonotype has just a few counts. This chain uses TRBV5-1 with TRBJ2-7; 10 nucleotides line up with TRBD2. CDR1 is SGHRS, CDR2 YFSETQ, per germline. The J segment lost 2 bases and the V segment lost 4 bases, leaving 6 bases of the junction unmatched. The CDR3 is 15 amino acids. The chain's CDR3 is CASSPLAGETYEQYF. CDR3 sequence (DNA): TGCGCCAGCAGCCCTCTAGCGGGAGAAACCTACGAGCAGTACTTC.

This chain joins TRBV12-3 or TRBV12-4 and TRBJ2-7; 10 bases fit TRBD2. V dropped 2 bases and J dropped 7; count of bases not matched to a gene: 5. The length of the CDR3 is 14 residues. CDR3 sequence reads: CASSLTSGKYEQYF. The CDR3 DNA is TGTGCCAGCAGTTTAACTAGCGGGAAGTATGAGCAGTACTTC.

The rearrangement links TRBV7-6 to TRBJ2-7; TRBD1 matches 8 bases. CDR3 length: 14 amino acids. Trimming removed 0 bases from V and 5 bases from J; junction bases left unmatched: 3. Germline values: CDR1 SGHVS, CDR2 FNYEAQ. The CDR3 loop is CASSLAPGGNEQYF. CDR3 sequence (DNA): TGTGCCAGCAGCTTAGCCCCAGGGGGCAACGAGCAGTACTTC.

This clonotype showed up just a few times. The chain uses TRBV5-6 and TRBJ2-1; D is possibly TRBD1 or TRBD2 (5 bases each). The germline V gene encodes CDR1 SGHDT and CDR2 YYEEEE. Trimming cost V 3 bases and J 9 bases, with 10 bases left between them. CDR3 length equals 12 residues. The CDR3 protein is CASSWEQGEQFF. In DNA, the CDR3 is TGTGCCAGCAGCTGGGAGCAGGGTGAGCAGTTCTTC.

There are many counts of this clonotype. The chain uses TRBV5-1 and TRBJ2-1; the match to TRBD2 covers 8 bases. This CDR3 is 16 amino acids long. The trim removed 0 bases at V and 4 bases at J, leaving 6 bases unmatched. The germline V gene encodes CDR1 SGHRS and CDR2 YFSETQ. DNA of the CDR3: TGCGCCAGCAGCTTGGGTGGGACTAGTTCTTACAATGAGCAGTTCTTC. This codes for CASSLGGTSSYNEQFF.